This T cell receptor beta chain was sequenced in a study of blood T cells in healthy people across ages. Study results and limitations: Samples with more naive T cells showed higher observed beta diversity. In the absence of known donor CMV status, changes in expanded clonotypes were possibly confounded.

As for this clonotype: Its antigen remains unknown.

Using a J-beta primer mix together with a sample-barcoded 5' primer, a second PCR was run for roughly 6 to 12 cycles. A template-switch adaptor containing 12 random nucleotides labeled each cDNA molecule. One entry per CDR3 protein results from TCRdb running MiXCR on the 5' RACE reads. The table records around 970,000 distinct CDR3 sequences, about 53% of them present only once. Trimming removed 5 bases at V and 15 bases at J, with 27 bases between. The CDR3 runs to 15 residues. The donors, all healthy, were Caucasians living in Russia, aged about 6 to 100. The clonotype originates from a woman in her sixties in good health. This sequence joins TRBV12-3 or TRBV12-4 and TRBJ2-3; D is uncertain. The source material was blood. CDR3: CASSLVRARADVEYF. Here the CDR3 DNA reads TGTGCCAGCAGTCTGGTCAGAGCGAGAGCAGATGTGGAATATTTT.